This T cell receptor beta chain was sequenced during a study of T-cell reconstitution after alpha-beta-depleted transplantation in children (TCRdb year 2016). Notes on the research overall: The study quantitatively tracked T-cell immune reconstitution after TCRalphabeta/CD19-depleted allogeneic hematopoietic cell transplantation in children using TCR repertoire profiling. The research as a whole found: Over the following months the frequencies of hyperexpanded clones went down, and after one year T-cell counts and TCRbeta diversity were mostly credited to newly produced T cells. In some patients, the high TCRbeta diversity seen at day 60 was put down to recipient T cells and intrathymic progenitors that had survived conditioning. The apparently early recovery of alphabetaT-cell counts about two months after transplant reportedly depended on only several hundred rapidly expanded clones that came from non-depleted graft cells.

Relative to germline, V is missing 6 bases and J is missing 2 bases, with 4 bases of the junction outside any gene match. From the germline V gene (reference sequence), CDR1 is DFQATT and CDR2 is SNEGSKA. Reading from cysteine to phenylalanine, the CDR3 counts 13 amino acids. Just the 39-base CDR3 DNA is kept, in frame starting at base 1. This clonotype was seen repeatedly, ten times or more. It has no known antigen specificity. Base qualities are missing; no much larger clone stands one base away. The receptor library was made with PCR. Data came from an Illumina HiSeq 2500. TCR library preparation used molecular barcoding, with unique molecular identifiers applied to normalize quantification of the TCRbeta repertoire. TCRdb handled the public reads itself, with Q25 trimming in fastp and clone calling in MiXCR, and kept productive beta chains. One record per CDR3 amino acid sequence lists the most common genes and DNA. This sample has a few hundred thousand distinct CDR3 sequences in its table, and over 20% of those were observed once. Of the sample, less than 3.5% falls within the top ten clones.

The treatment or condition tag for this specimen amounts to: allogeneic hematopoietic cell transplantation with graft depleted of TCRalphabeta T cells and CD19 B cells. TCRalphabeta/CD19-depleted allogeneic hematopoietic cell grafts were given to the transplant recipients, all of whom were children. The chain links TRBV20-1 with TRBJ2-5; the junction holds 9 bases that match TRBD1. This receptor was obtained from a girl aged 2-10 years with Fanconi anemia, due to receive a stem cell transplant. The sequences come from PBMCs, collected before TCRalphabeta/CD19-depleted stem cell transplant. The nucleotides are TGCAGTGCCTCCGACAGGGGGCAAGAGACCCAGTACTTC. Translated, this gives CSASDRGQETQYF.